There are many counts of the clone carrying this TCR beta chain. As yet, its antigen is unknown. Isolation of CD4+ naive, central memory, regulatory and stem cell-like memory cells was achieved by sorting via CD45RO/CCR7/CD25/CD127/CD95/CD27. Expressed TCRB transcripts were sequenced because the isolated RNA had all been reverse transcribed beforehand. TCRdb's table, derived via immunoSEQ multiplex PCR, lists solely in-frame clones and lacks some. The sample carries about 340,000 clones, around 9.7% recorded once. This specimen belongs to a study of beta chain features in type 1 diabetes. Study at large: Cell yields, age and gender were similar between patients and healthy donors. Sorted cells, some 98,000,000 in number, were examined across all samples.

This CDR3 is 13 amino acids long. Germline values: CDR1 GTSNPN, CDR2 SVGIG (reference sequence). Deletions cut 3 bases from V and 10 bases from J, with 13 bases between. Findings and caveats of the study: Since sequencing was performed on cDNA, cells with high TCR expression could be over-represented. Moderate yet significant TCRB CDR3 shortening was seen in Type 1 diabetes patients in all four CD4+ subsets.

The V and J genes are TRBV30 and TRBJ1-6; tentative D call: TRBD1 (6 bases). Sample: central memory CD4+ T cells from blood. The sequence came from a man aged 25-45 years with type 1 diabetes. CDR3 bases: TGTGCCTGGAGAACAGGGAGTAACTCACCCCTCCACTTT. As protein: CAWRTGSNSPLHF.